This passage covers 10 T cell receptor beta chains from one sample sequenced in a study of cytotoxic CD8 clonotypes in ibrutinib-treated CLL. Libraries were prepared by immunoSEQ multiplex PCR; TCRdb keeps only in-frame clonotypes and omits some of them. Here the sample spans a few hundred thousand clones, about 77% being singletons. This specimen was PBMCs, taken before ibrutinib treatment. Source of these receptors: a human donor with chronic lymphocytic leukemia.

The rearrangement links TRBV11-3 to TRBJ2-5, with TRBD2 matching over 15 bases. Per germline, CDR1 SGHNT and CDR2 YENEEA. The CDR3 totals 18 residues. Unmatched junction bases numbered 7, after V lost 0 bases and J lost 5 bases. As DNA, the CDR3 is TGTGCCAGCAGCTTAGATTCCGGACTAGCGGGAGGGCTGGAGACCCAGTACTTC. Translating gives CASSLDSGLAGGLETQYF. Variable domain in full (rest from reference TRBV11-3 and TRBJ2-5): EAGVVQSPRYKIIEKKQPVAFWCNPISGHNTLYWYLQNLGQGPELLIRYENEEAVDDSQLPKDRFSAERLKGVDSTLKIQPAELGDSAVYLCASSLDSGLAGGLETQYFGPGTRLLVL.

The V gene is TRBV6-5, the J gene TRBJ1-5; 7 bases match TRBD1. The CDR3 extends over 15 amino acids. V shed 2 bases, J shed 2 bases, and the junction held 3 bases outside the gene matches. Per the germline V gene, CDR1 is MNHEY and CDR2 is SVGAGI. The CDR3 sequence is CASSYDRVGNQPQHF. The CDR3 DNA reads as TGTGCCAGCAGTTACGACAGGGTGGGCAATCAGCCCCAGCATTTT.

This chain joins TRBV19 and TRBJ2-3; TRBD1 or TRBD2 may be the D gene (5 bases each). The CDR3 is 15 residues long. Germline V CDR1 and CDR2: LNHDA, SQIVND (reference sequence). V was shortened by 1 base and J by 2 bases, with 10 bases between the two germline ends. CDR3 protein: CASSIGGTNTDTQYF. For the CDR3, the DNA is TGTGCCAGTAGTATAGGTGGGACCAACACAGATACGCAGTATTTT.

This clone was observed once. This rearrangement joins TRBV4-3 to TRBJ2-7; 9 bases agree with TRBD1. Germline assignment: CDR1 LGHNA and CDR2 YSLEER. Germline trimming cut 1 base from V and 4 bases from J; bases unmatched to any gene: 5. The CDR3 is 15 amino acids. The CDR3 spells CASSQGTGVLYEQYF. Here the CDR3 DNA reads TGCGCCAGCAGCCAAGGGACAGGGGTTTTATACGAGCAGTACTTC.

V usage is TRBV15 and J usage is TRBJ2-7, with 7 positions matching TRBD2. Germline V gives CDR1 LNHNV, CDR2 YYDKDF (reference sequence). After removal of 1 base from V and 7 bases from J, the junction contained 7 bases not matched to a gene. This CDR3 contains 14 residues. CDR3 sequence reads: CATSRGDRTREQYF. The CDR3 coding sequence is TGTGCCACCAGCAGAGGGGACCGGACTAGGGAGCAGTACTTC.

The sample holds a few counts of this clone. The chain has TRBV27 and TRBJ2-3, with no clear D. The CDR3 length is 13 residues. V gave up 6 bases and J gave up 2 bases, with 9 bases separating them. CDR1 and CDR2 from the germline V gene are MNHEY and SMNVEV (reference sequence). This CDR3 is CASRQHYTDTQYF. CDR3 in DNA: TGTGCCAGCAGACAACACTACACAGATACGCAGTATTTT.

This chain links TRBV27 with TRBJ2-7; 15 bases are a match to TRBD2. The germline CDR1 and CDR2 sequences are MNHEY and SMNVEV (reference sequence). This CDR3 has 20 residues. After removal of 5 bases from V and 4 bases from J, the junction contained 18 bases not matched to a gene. The chain's CDR3 is CASSIPRTSGRARVGYEQYF. CDR3 coding DNA: TGTGCCAGCAGTATCCCACGGACTAGCGGGAGGGCCCGAGTGGGGTACGAGCAGTACTTC.

This chain uses TRBV30 with TRBJ1-2; the D gene is possibly TRBD1 (5 bases). Germline V gene sequence: CDR1 GTSNPN, CDR2 SVGIG (reference sequence). The CDR3 runs 14 residues. Trimming took off 0 bases at V and 4 bases at J, with 12 bases between the two ends. CDR3 DNA sequence: TGTGCCTGGAGTGTACTGGGGAGGGGCTATGGCTACACCTTC. Its protein product is CAWSVLGRGYGYTF.

As DNA, the CDR3 is TGCGCCAGCAGCCAAGGGGTCGGTGCCTACTCCTACAATGAGCAGTTCTTC. It is translated as CASSQGVGAYSYNEQFF. The gene calls are TRBV4-3 and TRBJ2-1; D is undetermined. V dropped 1 base and J dropped 0 bases, with 13 bases sitting between them. Germline CDR1 is LGHNA and CDR2 is YSLEER. The CDR3 is 17 amino acids.

J is TRBJ2-1 and V is TRBV5-1; possible D gene TRBD1, 5 bases. Germline V gene lookup returns CDR1 SGHRS and CDR2 YFSETQ. This CDR3 has 16 amino acids. V was pared by 0 bases and J by 0 bases, with 10 bases between. This CDR3 reads CASSLVQGSSYNEQFF. The CDR3, as DNA: TGCGCCAGCAGCTTGGTTCAGGGAAGCTCCTACAATGAGCAGTTCTTC.